Shown below are 10 T cell receptor beta chains from a single sample sequenced in a study of cytomegalovirus exposure and HLA in healthy donors. Sequencing was performed with immunoSEQ multiplex PCR; in TCRdb, only in-frame clones are kept and a portion is missing. The table shows 250,000 to 350,000 clones, with approximately 87% occurring only once. The specimen sequenced was PBMCs. Source of these receptors: a woman between 18 and 30 years old in good health and CMV-seronegative.

With respect to this clone: Other DNA sequences within the sample encode an identical CDR3. The chain recombines TRBV29-1 with TRBJ2-2; D is ambiguous. This CDR3 has 13 residues. Deletions cut 1 base from V and 1 base from J, with 4 bases between. From germline, CDR1 is SQVTM and CDR2 ANQGSEA. CDR3 nucleotide sequence: TGCAGCGTTGAAGGCAGGAACACCGGGGAGCTGTTTTTT. Translated, it gives CSVEGRNTGELFF.

The rearrangement links TRBV7-9 to TRBJ2-7; 12 bases match TRBD2. V lost 4 bases, J lost 4 bases, and 11 bases stayed unmatched. The CDR3 totals 17 residues. Per germline, CDR1 SEHNR and CDR2 FQNEAQ (reference sequence). CDR3 region: CASSSSVSTSGRYEQYF. The CDR3 DNA is TGTGCCAGCAGCTCGTCCGTCTCCACTAGCGGGAGGTACGAGCAGTACTTC.

The rearrangement links TRBV27 to TRBJ2-3, with a weak D call TRBD2 (5 bases). This CDR3 is built from 16 residues. The germline V and J ends were trimmed by 1 base and 7 bases, with 18 bases remaining between them. Germline V gives CDR1 MNHEY, CDR2 SMNVEV (reference sequence). CDR3 region: CASSLFTGRIVNTQYF. CDR3 nucleotide sequence: TGTGCCAGCAGTTTATTTACGGGAAGAATTGTAAATACGCAGTATTTT.

This clone was observed a single time. The chain uses TRBV7-9 and TRBJ2-7; 12 bases agree with TRBD2. Germline CDR1 and CDR2: SEHNR and FQNEAQ (reference sequence). Losses at the gene ends were 5 bases for V and 4 bases for J; bases not matched to a gene: 15. The CDR3 covers 18 residues. CDR3 in amino acids: CASSPDRSSGREHYEQYF. CDR3 nucleotides: TGTGCCAGCAGCCCTGATCGTTCTAGCGGGAGGGAACATTACGAGCAGTACTTC.

The chain recombines TRBV29-1 with TRBJ2-1; unclear D gene. This CDR3 region has 11 residues. The germline V and J ends were trimmed by 7 bases and 8 bases, with 12 bases remaining between them. Germline assignment: CDR1 SQVTM and CDR2 ANQGSEA. For the CDR3, the DNA is TGCAGCGGCTCCCGAGTGGATGAGCAGTTCTTC. This gives the protein CSGSRVDEQFF.

This clone was recorded only once. This sample includes further DNA sequences coding for the same CDR3. The chain couples TRBV27 to TRBJ1-5; D ambiguous. This CDR3 comprises 13 residues. Germline assignment: CDR1 MNHEY and CDR2 SMNVEV (reference sequence). The germline V and J ends were trimmed by 3 bases and 4 bases, with 7 bases remaining between them. This CDR3 is CASSFGGNQPQHF. The CDR3 DNA reads as TGTGCCAGCAGTTTTGGCGGTAATCAGCCCCAGCATTTT.

CDR3 sequence reads: CASRSDREAFF. DNA of the CDR3: TGTGCCAGCAGATCTGACAGGGAAGCTTTCTTT. The V gene is TRBV5-4, the J gene TRBJ1-1; tentative D call: TRBD1 (6 bases). Germline V gene data show CDR1 as SGHNT and CDR2 as YYREEE (reference sequence). The germline V and J ends were trimmed by 5 bases and 8 bases, with 10 bases remaining between them. The CDR3 is 11 amino acids.

The V call is TRBV28, the J call TRBJ1-5; D is perhaps TRBD1 (6 bases). CDR1 is MDHEN and CDR2 is SYDVKM in the germline V gene. Deletions cut 11 bases from V and 7 bases from J, with 15 bases between. CDR3 length equals 12 residues. The CDR3 coding sequence is TGTGCCGTGGGGGCCCCGGTCCAGCCCCAGCATTTT. Its translation is CAVGAPVQPQHF.

The chain has TRBV7-9 and TRBJ2-7; 7 bases match TRBD2. There are 15 residues in the CDR3. J was trimmed by 3 bases and V by 4 bases; bases with no gene match: 9. Germline lookup yields CDR1 SEHNR and CDR2 FQNEAQ (reference sequence). Here the CDR3 reads CASSSYQRENYEQYF. CDR3 bases: TGTGCCAGCAGCTCATACCAGCGGGAAAACTACGAGCAGTACTTC. The full variable domain, in which reference TRBV7-9 and TRBJ2-7 provide the parts outside the CDR3, is DTGVSQNPRHKITKRGQNVTFRCDPISEHNRLYWYRQTLGQGPEFLTYFQNEAQLEKSRLLSDRFSAERPKGSFSTLEIQRTEQGDSAMYLCASSSYQRENYEQYFGPGTRLTVT.

V gene TRBV28 combines with J gene TRBJ1-5, with D perhaps matching TRBD1 (5 bases). The CDR3 runs 13 residues. Per germline, CDR1 MDHEN and CDR2 SYDVKM. V lost 7 bases and J lost 4, with 11 bases in between. This CDR3 reads CASTGGMNQPQHF. For the CDR3, the DNA is TGTGCCAGCACGGGGGGAATGAATCAGCCCCAGCATTTT.